This T cell receptor beta chain was captured by sequencing in a study of blood T cell repertoires in COVID-19. The overall study: Both acute and convalescent COVID-19 samples were obtained from the United States, Italy and Spain. Sample material is recorded as cDNA or gDNA derived from T cells, B-cell-depleted T cells, or PBMCs.

In the authors' workflow: Researchers report that nucleated cell counts were estimated from reference gene primer amplification. Only in-frame clones appear in the TCRdb table, and some are missing; sequencing was by immunoSEQ multiplex PCR. The DNA gave D and trimming, while V, J and clone size come from that table. This sample has roughly 140,000 clones, with around 84% found just once. The germline CDR1 and CDR2 sequences are LNHDA and SQIVND (reference sequence). The CDR3 covers 13 residues. V lost 3 bases, J lost 4 bases, and 9 bases lay in between. This clone has more than one count but fewer than ten.

Input material: peripheral blood. V usage is TRBV19 and J usage is TRBJ1-2; D gene ambiguous. This clonotype originated in a woman aged 45-65 years with acute or convalescent COVID-19. Here the CDR3 DNA reads TGTGCCAGTAGTATCGTCATGAGCTATGGCTACACCTTC. Protein product: CASSIVMSYGYTF.